This T cell receptor beta chain was found in a study of cytomegalovirus exposure and HLA in healthy donors. In nominal health when sampled, donors likely had unrecorded immune exposures nonetheless. General observations from the study: Analysis was performed later, and it showed HLA-associated TCR beta chains to be more clonally expanded than equally common others.

On this clone: As yet, its antigen is unknown.

The PCR ran on 60 Vbeta and 13 Jbeta primers. Clones were sequenced by immunoSEQ multiplex PCR, and TCRdb holds only the in-frame ones, with some missing. The table lists 100,000 to 150,000 clones, over 9.5% of them singletons. Germline V gives CDR1 MNHNS, CDR2 SASEGT. CDR3 length: 12 amino acids. V gave up 6 bases and J gave up 4 bases, with 7 bases separating them. The gene calls are TRBV6-1 and TRBJ1-5; perhaps TRBD1 as D (6 bases). The source is a woman under 30 in good health and CMV-seropositive. Sequenced material: PBMCs. For the CDR3, the DNA is TGTGCCAGCAGAACAGGGAATCAGCCCCAGCATTTT. This translates into CASRTGNQPQHF.